This TCR beta chain was identified during a study of blood T cell repertoires in COVID-19. J lost 2 bases, V lost 6 bases, and 6 bases had no gene match. CDR3 length: 14 amino acids. Germline assignment: CDR1 ENHRY and CDR2 SYGVKD. Some clones are missing from TCRdb's copy, which holds only in-frame ones; the method was immunoSEQ multiplex PCR. The data contain 300,000 to 350,000 clones, approximately 88% of them singletons. The receptor comes from a man aged 25 to 40 with COVID-19, enrolled during active disease. The sequenced material came from peripheral blood. The J gene is TRBJ2-7, the V gene TRBV10-3; 8 bases match TRBD1. CDR3 nucleotide sequence: TGTGCCATCAGGATGGGACAGGTTCCCTACGAGCAGTACTTC. Its protein product is CAIRMGQVPYEQYF.